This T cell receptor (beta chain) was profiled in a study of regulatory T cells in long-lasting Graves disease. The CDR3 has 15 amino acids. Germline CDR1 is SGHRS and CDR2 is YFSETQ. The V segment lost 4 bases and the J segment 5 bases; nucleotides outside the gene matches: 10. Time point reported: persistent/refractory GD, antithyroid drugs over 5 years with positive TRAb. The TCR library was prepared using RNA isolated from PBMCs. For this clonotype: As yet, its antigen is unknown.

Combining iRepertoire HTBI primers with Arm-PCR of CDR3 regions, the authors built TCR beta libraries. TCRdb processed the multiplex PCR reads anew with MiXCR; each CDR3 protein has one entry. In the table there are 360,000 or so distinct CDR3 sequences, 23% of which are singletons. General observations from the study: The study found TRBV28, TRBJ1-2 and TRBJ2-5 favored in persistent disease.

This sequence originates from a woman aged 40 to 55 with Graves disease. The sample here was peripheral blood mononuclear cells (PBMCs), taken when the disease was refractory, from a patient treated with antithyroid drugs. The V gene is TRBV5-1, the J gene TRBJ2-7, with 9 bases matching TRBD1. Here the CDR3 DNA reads TGCGCCAGCAGCATCAAGACAGGGGGTGTGGACGAGCAGTACTTC. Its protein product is CASSIKTGGVDEQYF.